This paragraph reports one T cell receptor beta chain. This sample is drawn from a study of blood T cell repertoires in COVID-19. Study-level background: Sites across the United States, Italy and Spain contributed samples from acute and convalescent COVID-19.

One Seattle source followed patients from active infection through their disease course. The data were produced by immunoSEQ multiplex PCR, yet TCRdb's version contains in-frame clones alone and is incomplete. There are 150,000 to 160,000 clones in the sample; 65% to 90% occur only once, and around 10% lies in the top ten. The sample was peripheral blood. The TCR comes from a woman aged 55 to 70 with COVID-19, enrolled during active disease.

CDR3 sequence reads: CARSFDSYSRGEQYF. For the CDR3, the DNA is TGTGCCAGAAGCTTCGACTCCTACTCCAGAGGCGAGCAGTACTTC. The V call is TRBV5-3, the J call TRBJ2-7; no clear D gene. TRBV5-3 is known as an ORF, though its function is uncertain. The CDR3 is 15 amino acids. The germline V and J ends were trimmed by 2 bases and 6 bases, with 18 bases remaining between them.